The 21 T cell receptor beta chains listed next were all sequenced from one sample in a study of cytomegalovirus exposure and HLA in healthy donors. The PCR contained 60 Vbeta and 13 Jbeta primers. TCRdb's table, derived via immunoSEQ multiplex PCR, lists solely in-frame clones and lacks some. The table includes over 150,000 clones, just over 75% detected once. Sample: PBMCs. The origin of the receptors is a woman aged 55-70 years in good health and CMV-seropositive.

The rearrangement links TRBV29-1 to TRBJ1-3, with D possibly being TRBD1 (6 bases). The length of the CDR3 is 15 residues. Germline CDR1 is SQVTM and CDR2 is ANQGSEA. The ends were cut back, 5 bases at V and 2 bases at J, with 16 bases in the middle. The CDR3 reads CSVIFSAGAGNTIYF. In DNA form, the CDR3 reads TGCAGCGTTATCTTCAGTGCAGGGGCTGGAAACACCATATATTTT.

This CDR3 is CASSLARQGRLSNVLTF. The DNA of the CDR3 is TGTGCCAGCAGCTTAGCCCGACAGGGACGGTTGTCCAACGTCCTGACTTTC. The gene calls are TRBV7-9 and TRBJ2-6, with TRBD1 matching over 7 bases. V lost 0 bases to trimming and J lost 8 bases; unmatched junction nucleotides: 10. This CDR3 has 17 residues. Per germline, CDR1 SEHNR and CDR2 FQNEAQ (reference sequence).

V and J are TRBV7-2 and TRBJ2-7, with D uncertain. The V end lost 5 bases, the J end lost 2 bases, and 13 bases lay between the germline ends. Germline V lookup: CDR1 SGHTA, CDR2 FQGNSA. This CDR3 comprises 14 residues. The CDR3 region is CASSRDRSTYEQYF. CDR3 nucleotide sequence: TGTGCCAGCAGCCGAGATCGGAGCACCTACGAGCAGTACTTC.

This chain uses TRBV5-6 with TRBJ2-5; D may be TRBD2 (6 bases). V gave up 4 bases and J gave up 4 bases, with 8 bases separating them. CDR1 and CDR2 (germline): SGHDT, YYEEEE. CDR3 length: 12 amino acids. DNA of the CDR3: TGTGCCAGCAGCCCGGGACTAGAGACCCAGTACTTC. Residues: CASSPGLETQYF.

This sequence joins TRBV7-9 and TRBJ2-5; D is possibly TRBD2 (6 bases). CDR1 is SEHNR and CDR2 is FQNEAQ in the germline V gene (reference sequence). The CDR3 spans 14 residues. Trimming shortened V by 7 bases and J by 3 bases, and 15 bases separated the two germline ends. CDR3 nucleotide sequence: TGTGCCAGCACCCCGCGGGGAATGGAAGAGACCCAGTACTTC. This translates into CASTPRGMEETQYF.

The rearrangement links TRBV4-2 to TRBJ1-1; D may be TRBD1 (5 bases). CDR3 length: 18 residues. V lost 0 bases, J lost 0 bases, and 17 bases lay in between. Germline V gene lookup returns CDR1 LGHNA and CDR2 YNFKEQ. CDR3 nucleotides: TGTGCCAGCAGCCAAGATCCGGCAGGGAGGATTGTGAACACTGAAGCTTTCTTT. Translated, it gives CASSQDPAGRIVNTEAFF.

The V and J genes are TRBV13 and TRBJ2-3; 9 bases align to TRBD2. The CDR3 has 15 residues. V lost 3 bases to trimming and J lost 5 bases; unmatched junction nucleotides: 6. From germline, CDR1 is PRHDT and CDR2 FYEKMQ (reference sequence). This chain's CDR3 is CASSFSGSGRDTQYF. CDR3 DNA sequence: TGTGCCAGCAGCTTCTCGGGTAGCGGGAGAGATACGCAGTATTTT.

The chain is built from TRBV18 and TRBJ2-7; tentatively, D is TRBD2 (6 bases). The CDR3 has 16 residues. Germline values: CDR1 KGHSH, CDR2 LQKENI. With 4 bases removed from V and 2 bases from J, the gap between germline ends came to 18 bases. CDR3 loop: CASSLTTSRGTYEQYF. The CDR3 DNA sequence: TGTGCCAGCTCACTCACCACGTCACGCGGGACCTACGAGCAGTACTTC. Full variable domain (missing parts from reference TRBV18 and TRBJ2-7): NAGVMQNPRHLVRRRGQEARLRCSPMKGHSHVYWYRQLPEEGLKFMVYLQKENIIDESGMPKERFSAEFPKEGPSILRIQQVVRGDSAAYFCASSLTTSRGTYEQYFGPGTRLTVT.

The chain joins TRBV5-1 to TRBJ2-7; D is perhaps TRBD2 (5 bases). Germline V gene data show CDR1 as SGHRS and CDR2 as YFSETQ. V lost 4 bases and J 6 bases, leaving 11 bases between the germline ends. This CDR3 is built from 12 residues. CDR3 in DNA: TGCGCCAGCAGCACGGAGGTGGGCGAGCAGTACTTC. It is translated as CASSTEVGEQYF.

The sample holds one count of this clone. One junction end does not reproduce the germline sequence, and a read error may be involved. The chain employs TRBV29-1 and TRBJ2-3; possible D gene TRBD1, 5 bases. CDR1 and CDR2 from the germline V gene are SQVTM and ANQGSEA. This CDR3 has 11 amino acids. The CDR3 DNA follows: TGTTTAGCAGGGTTGGCAGATACGCAGTATTTT. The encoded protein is CLAGLADTQYF.

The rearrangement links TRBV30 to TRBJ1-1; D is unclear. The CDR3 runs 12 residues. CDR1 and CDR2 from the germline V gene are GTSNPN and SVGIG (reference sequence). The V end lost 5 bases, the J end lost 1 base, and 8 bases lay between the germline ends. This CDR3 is CAWWFGNTEAFF. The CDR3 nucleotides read TGTGCCTGGTGGTTCGGGAACACTGAAGCTTTCTTT.

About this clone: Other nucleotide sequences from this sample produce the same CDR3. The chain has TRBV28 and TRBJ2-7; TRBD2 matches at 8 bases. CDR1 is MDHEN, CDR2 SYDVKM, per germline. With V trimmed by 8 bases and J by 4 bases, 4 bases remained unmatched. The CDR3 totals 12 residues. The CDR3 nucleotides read TGTGCCAGCTCGGGGGGGGCGTACGAGCAGTACTTC. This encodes CASSGGAYEQYF.

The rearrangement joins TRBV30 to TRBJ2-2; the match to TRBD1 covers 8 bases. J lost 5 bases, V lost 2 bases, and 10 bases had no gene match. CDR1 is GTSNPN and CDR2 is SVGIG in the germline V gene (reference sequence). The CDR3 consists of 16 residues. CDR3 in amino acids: CAWSPYRGALTGELFF. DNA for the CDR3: TGTGCCTGGAGTCCTTACAGGGGGGCTCTTACCGGGGAGCTGTTTTTT.

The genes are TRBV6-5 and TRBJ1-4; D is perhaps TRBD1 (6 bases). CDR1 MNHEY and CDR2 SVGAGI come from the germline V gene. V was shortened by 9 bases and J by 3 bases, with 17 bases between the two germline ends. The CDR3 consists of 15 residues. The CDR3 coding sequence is TGTGCCAGTAGAAATTCCCGGACAGCTAATGAAAAACTGTTTTTT. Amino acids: CASRNSRTANEKLFF.

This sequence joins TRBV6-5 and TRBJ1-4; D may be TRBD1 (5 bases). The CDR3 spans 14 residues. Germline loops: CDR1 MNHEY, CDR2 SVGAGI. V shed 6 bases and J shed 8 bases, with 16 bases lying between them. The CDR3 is CASRATGAGEKLFF. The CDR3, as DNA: TGTGCCAGCAGAGCAACTGGGGCCGGGGAAAAACTGTTTTTT.

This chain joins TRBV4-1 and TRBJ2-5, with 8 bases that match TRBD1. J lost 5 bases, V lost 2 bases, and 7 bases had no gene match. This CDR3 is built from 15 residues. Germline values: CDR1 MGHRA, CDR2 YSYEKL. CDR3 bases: TGCGCCAGCAGCCAACGGGACAGGTCGGGGGAGACCCAGTACTTC. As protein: CASSQRDRSGETQYF.

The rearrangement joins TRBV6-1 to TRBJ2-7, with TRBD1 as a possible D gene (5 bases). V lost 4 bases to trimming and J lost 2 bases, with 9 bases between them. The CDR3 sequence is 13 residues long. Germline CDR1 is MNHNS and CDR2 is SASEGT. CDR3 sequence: CASSARVAYEQYF. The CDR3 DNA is TGTGCCAGCAGTGCCAGGGTTGCCTACGAGCAGTACTTC.

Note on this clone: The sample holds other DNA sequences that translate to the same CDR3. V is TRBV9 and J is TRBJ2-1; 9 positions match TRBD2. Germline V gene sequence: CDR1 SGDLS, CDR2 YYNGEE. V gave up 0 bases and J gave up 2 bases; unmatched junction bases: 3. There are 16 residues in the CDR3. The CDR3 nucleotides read TGTGCCAGCAGCGTAGTTGGCGGGGGGGCCTACAATGAGCAGTTCTTC. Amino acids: CASSVVGGGAYNEQFF.

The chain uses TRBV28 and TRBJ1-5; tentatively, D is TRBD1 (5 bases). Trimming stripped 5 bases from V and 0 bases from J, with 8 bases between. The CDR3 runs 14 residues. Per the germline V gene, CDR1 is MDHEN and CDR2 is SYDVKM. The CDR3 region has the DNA TGTGCCAGCAGTGCCGGGGGTAGCAATCAGCCCCAGCATTTT. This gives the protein CASSAGGSNQPQHF.

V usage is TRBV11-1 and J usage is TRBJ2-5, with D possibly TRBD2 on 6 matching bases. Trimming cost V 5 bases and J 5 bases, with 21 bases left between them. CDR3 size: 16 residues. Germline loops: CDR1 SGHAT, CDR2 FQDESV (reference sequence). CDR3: CASSPTSGLGGETQYF. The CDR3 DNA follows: TGTGCCAGCAGCCCGACCTCGGGACTCGGAGGGGAGACCCAGTACTTC.

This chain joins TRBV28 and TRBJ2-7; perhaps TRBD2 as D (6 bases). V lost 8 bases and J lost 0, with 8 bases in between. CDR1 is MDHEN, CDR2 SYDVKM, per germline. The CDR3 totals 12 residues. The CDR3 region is CASRGDSYEQYF. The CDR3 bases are TGTGCCAGCCGCGGGGACTCCTACGAGCAGTACTTC.